These 29 T cell receptor beta chains originate from one sample sequenced in a study of naive and memory T cell subsets (dated by TCRdb to about 2017). Libraries were built with UMI-ligation and nested PCR. The instrument was an Illumina MiSeq. To cover both TRBC1 and TRBC2, the beta constant-region primer consisted of an equimolar mix of two oligonucleotides. The ligated cDNA went through four rounds of PCR with nested alpha and beta constant-region primers together with the SP2 primer. In-frame beta chains were kept once TCRdb had trimmed the public reads at Q25 with fastp and called clones with MiXCR. Rows merge per CDR3 protein into single entries with the most common DNA and genes. The table for this sample lists over 100,000 distinct CDR3 sequences; roughly 36% of them were counted only once. Jointly, the top ten make up about 1% of the sample. The sample comprised central memory CD4+ T cells from blood. This specimen's cell subset or site label, interpreted: central memory, CD45RA- CD27+. The receptors were sampled from a human donor in good health.

CDR3: CAWSVLPITGELFF. CDR3 nucleotide sequence: TGTGCCTGGAGTGTTTTACCCATCACCGGGGAGCTGTTTTTT. The rearrangement joins TRBV30 to TRBJ2-2; no firm D call. The CDR3 is made up of 14 amino acids. Trimming removed 0 bases at V and 4 bases at J, with 9 bases between. CDR1 is GTSNPN and CDR2 is SVGIG in the germline V gene (reference sequence). Together with reference TRBV30 and TRBJ2-2, the CDR3 gives the full variable domain: SQTIHQWPATLVQPVGSPLSLECTVEGTSNPNLYWYRQAAGRGLQLLFYSVGIGQISSEVPQNLSASRPQDRQFILSSKKLLLSDSGFYLCAWSVLPITGELFFGEGSRLTVL.

The chain uses TRBV11-2 and TRBJ1-4; possible D gene TRBD1, 6 bases. V was pared by 8 bases and J by 4 bases, with 14 bases between. CDR3 length: 14 amino acids. Germline assignment: CDR1 SGHAT and CDR2 FQNNGV. CDR3 DNA: TGTGCCAGCCAAGCGGACAGTGTTAATGAAAAACTGTTTTTT. This encodes CASQADSVNEKLFF.

The gene calls are TRBV12-3 or TRBV12-4 and TRBJ2-7, with D unclear. The CDR3 is 13 amino acids. The V and J ends lost 4 bases and 0 bases respectively, with 7 bases between them. For the CDR3, the DNA is TGTGCCAGCAGTTGGGGTGACTCCTACGAGCAGTACTTC. It yields the protein CASSWGDSYEQYF.

This clonotype was picked up many times. V is TRBV28 and J is TRBJ1-2; tentative D call: TRBD1 (6 bases). Trimming removed 7 bases from V and 2 bases from J, with 14 bases in between. The CDR3 is 14 amino acids. Looked up from germline, CDR1 is MDHEN and CDR2 is SYDVKM. CDR3 loop: CASTSFRGNYGYTF. The CDR3, as DNA: TGTGCCAGCACCTCGTTTAGGGGGAACTATGGCTACACCTTC.

This clonotype was picked up one time. The chain carries TRBV6-5 and TRBJ2-1; D is perhaps TRBD1 or TRBD2 (6 bases each). V lost 4 bases and J 4 bases, leaving 14 bases between the germline ends. The CDR3 runs to 15 residues. The germline gives CDR1 MNHEY, CDR2 SVGAGI. The CDR3 loop is CASSSGGRSYNEQFF. CDR3 DNA: TGTGCCAGCAGTTCCGGGGGCAGGTCGTACAATGAGCAGTTCTTC.

This clonotype was picked up a small number of times. The J gene is TRBJ2-7, the V gene TRBV10-3, with D possibly matching TRBD1 (5 bases). V was shortened by 7 bases and J by 5 bases, with 18 bases between the two germline ends. This CDR3 is 14 amino acids long. Germline V gene data show CDR1 as ENHRY and CDR2 as SYGVKD. CDR3 in DNA: TGTGCCATCAAACCCGAGACAGACCCACACGAGCAGTACTTC. It translates to CAIKPETDPHEQYF.

This clonotype has more than one count but fewer than ten. V is TRBV10-3 and J is TRBJ2-7; D perhaps matches TRBD1 (5 bases). Germline CDR1 ENHRY, CDR2 SYGVKD. Trimming took 6 bases from V and 4 from J, leaving 7 bases between them. This CDR3 is 11 amino acids long. CDR3 protein: CAIRQVYEQYF. The CDR3 DNA follows: TGTGCCATCAGACAGGTATACGAGCAGTACTTC.

This clonotype was found a few times. The genes are TRBV15 and TRBJ2-3; D possibly corresponds to TRBD2 (6 bases). Germline V gene lookup returns CDR1 LNHNV and CDR2 YYDKDF (reference sequence). V lost 2 bases and J lost 1, with 16 bases in between. The CDR3 spans 17 residues. This CDR3 is CATSRRHGWEGTDTQYF. The CDR3 nucleotides read TGTGCCACCAGCAGACGACATGGGTGGGAGGGCACAGATACGCAGTATTTT. Based on the CDR3 plus reference TRBV15 and TRBJ2-3, the full variable domain is DAMVIQNPRYQVTQFGKPVTLSCSQTLNHNVMYWYQQKSSQAPKLLFHYYDKDFNNEADTPDNFQSRRPNTSFCFLDIRSPGLGDTAMYLCATSRRHGWEGTDTQYFGPGTRLTVL.

The chain is built from TRBV20-1 and TRBJ2-3, with unresolved D. The germline V and J ends were trimmed by 6 bases and 2 bases, with 12 bases remaining between them. CDR1 DFQATT and CDR2 SNEGSKA come from the germline V gene (reference sequence). The CDR3 totals 13 residues. The CDR3, as DNA: TGCAGTGCGGTCGTCCCCTTCACAGATACGCAGTATTTT. The encoded protein is CSAVVPFTDTQYF.

The V gene is TRBV28, the J gene TRBJ2-2, with a weak D call TRBD2 (6 bases). Trimming pared 3 bases from V and 3 bases from J, leaving 17 bases between. This CDR3 contains 17 residues. From germline, CDR1 is MDHEN and CDR2 SYDVKM. The CDR3 nucleotides read TGTGCCAGCAGTTTTTCCCGGGGGAGGCCATACACCGGGGAGCTGTTTTTT. Residues: CASSFSRGRPYTGELFF.

V usage is TRBV28 and J usage is TRBJ1-6; D ambiguous. This CDR3 region has 11 residues. Per the germline V gene, CDR1 is MDHEN and CDR2 is SYDVKM. V was clipped by 4 bases and J by 14 bases, with 9 bases between them. This CDR3 is CASSSIRALHF. The CDR3 region has the DNA TGTGCCAGCAGTTCCATTCGGGCCCTCCACTTT.

The chain couples TRBV12-3 or TRBV12-4 to TRBJ2-3; D is possibly TRBD1 (6 bases). Trimming pared 6 bases from V and 3 bases from J, leaving 10 bases between. The CDR3 is 13 residues long. CDR3 sequence (DNA): TGTGCCAGCAGCCGAACAGGGACAGATACGCAGTATTTT. Amino acid sequence: CASSRTGTDTQYF.

The rearrangement joins TRBV27 to TRBJ1-5; D not certain. Trimming left V 6 bases short and J 0 bases short, with 6 bases between. CDR1 MNHEY and CDR2 SMNVEV come from the germline V gene (reference sequence). The CDR3 length is 13 residues. CDR3 in amino acids: CASRPNSNQPQHF. The CDR3, as DNA: TGTGCCAGCAGACCAAATAGCAATCAGCCCCAGCATTTT.

This clonotype came up a few times. This rearrangement joins TRBV10-3 to TRBJ2-7; D is perhaps TRBD1 (5 bases). Germline loops: CDR1 ENHRY, CDR2 SYGVKD. The germline V and J ends were trimmed by 6 bases and 0 bases, with 6 bases remaining between them. CDR3 length: 12 residues. CDR3 sequence: CAISDSSYEQYF. CDR3 in DNA: TGTGCCATCAGCGACAGCTCCTACGAGCAGTACTTC.

The V gene is TRBV6-5, the J gene TRBJ1-5; D may be TRBD1 (5 bases). The V end was cut by 8 bases, the J end by 7 bases, with 15 bases between. CDR3 length: 13 amino acids. Germline CDR1 reads MNHEY; CDR2 reads SVGAGI. The DNA for the CDR3 is TGTGCCAGCCGCTACGGGGCGACGCAGCCCCAGCATTTT. It specifies CASRYGATQPQHF.

This clonotype showed up just a few times. This chain connects TRBV25-1 to TRBJ1-3; 7 bases agree with TRBD1. CDR1 is MGHDK and CDR2 is SYGVNS in the germline V gene. This CDR3 has 14 residues. V was pared by 6 bases and J by 4 bases, with 6 bases of the junction left unmatched. DNA for the CDR3: TGTGCCAGCAGATTGGGGACAGAAGGAAACACCATATATTTT. It specifies CASRLGTEGNTIYF.

The table lists this clonotype with many counts. V is TRBV20-1 and J is TRBJ2-7; D possibly matches TRBD1 or TRBD2 (5 bases each). The CDR3 runs to 15 residues. V lost 4 bases, J lost 6 bases, and 22 bases lay in between. CDR1 and CDR2 (germline): DFQATT, SNEGSKA (reference sequence). This CDR3 reads CSATTTDSGRREQYF. The DNA for the CDR3 is TGCAGTGCTACAACGACCGACAGCGGCAGGCGCGAGCAGTACTTC.

The chain carries TRBV6-5 and TRBJ1-2, with D possibly being TRBD1 (6 bases). Germline V gives CDR1 MNHEY, CDR2 SVGAGI. Trimming stripped 0 bases from V and 4 bases from J, with 9 bases between. The CDR3 spans 14 residues. CDR3 coding DNA: TGTGCCAGCAGTTACTCAGAGGGGGGCTATGGCTACACCTTC. This codes for CASSYSEGGYGYTF.

The CDR3 region has the DNA TGTGCCTGGAGTGAGATTTCGGGACAGCTGTCTGGGGCCAACGTCCTGACTTTC. Amino acids: CAWSEISGQLSGANVLTF. The V call is TRBV30, the J call TRBJ2-6; 7 nucleotides agree with TRBD1. The CDR3 runs to 18 residues. V trimming: 1 base; J trimming: 1 base; junction bases outside the gene matches: 10. CDR1 GTSNPN and CDR2 SVGIG come from the germline V gene (reference sequence).

There are a few counts of this clonotype. The chain employs TRBV29-1 and TRBJ2-1; D possibly uses TRBD1 or TRBD2 (5 bases each). This CDR3 spans 14 amino acids. V lost 6 bases, J lost 1 base, and 13 bases lay in between. The V gene's germline CDR1 is SQVTM and CDR2 ANQGSEA. The DNA of the CDR3 is TGCAGCGTAGAGGGACGAGTATCCTACAATGAGCAGTTCTTC. Protein: CSVEGRVSYNEQFF.

V usage is TRBV6-5 and J usage is TRBJ2-1; tentative D call: TRBD2 (6 bases). CDR1 MNHEY and CDR2 SVGAGI come from the germline V gene. This CDR3 contains 13 residues. V was trimmed by 2 bases and J by 6 bases, leaving 8 bases between them. The DNA of the CDR3 is TGTGCCAGCAGTTACCATAGCGGCAATGAGCAGTTCTTC. Protein sequence: CASSYHSGNEQFF.

This chain links TRBV27 with TRBJ2-1; 10 bases map to TRBD2. The CDR3 runs 17 residues. Germline V gene sequence: CDR1 MNHEY, CDR2 SMNVEV (reference sequence). The trim removed 5 bases at V and 3 bases at J, leaving 10 bases unmatched. In DNA form, the CDR3 reads TGTGCCAGCAGTCCCCCTCGACTAGCGGGCAACTACAATGAGCAGTTCTTC. Protein sequence: CASSPPRLAGNYNEQFF.

This clonotype has a handful of counts. The chain couples TRBV6-6 to TRBJ1-1, with D tentatively TRBD1 (5 bases). Germline CDR1 reads MNHNY; CDR2 reads SVGAGI (reference sequence). CDR3 length: 14 amino acids. Trimming took 7 bases from V and 4 from J, leaving 16 bases between them. The CDR3 here is CASNLKGSGTEAFF. For the CDR3, the DNA is TGTGCCAGCAATTTAAAGGGGTCCGGCACTGAAGCTTTCTTT.

The chain links TRBV6-4 to TRBJ2-4; tentative D call: TRBD1 (8 bases). The V end lost 4 bases, the J end lost 6 bases, and 13 bases lay between the germline ends. Germline V gene data show CDR1 as MRHNA and CDR2 as SNTAGT. The CDR3 sequence is 14 residues long. The CDR3 region has the DNA TGTGCCAGCAGTGCTAACAGGGGGGGAAACATTCAGTACTTC. Its protein is CASSANRGGNIQYF.

The chain couples TRBV20-1 to TRBJ2-2, with D perhaps TRBD1 or TRBD2 (6 bases each). V gave up 5 bases and J gave up 2 bases, with 12 bases separating them. The V gene's germline CDR1 is DFQATT and CDR2 SNEGSKA (reference sequence). This CDR3 contains 14 residues. This chain's CDR3 is CSAGGTHNTGELFF. The CDR3 region has the DNA TGCAGTGCTGGGGGGACACACAACACCGGGGAGCTGTTTTTT.

The rearrangement links TRBV6-4 to TRBJ2-3; 12 bases line up with TRBD2. Germline V gene lookup returns CDR1 MRHNA and CDR2 SNTAGT. The CDR3 loop spans 15 amino acids. J gave up 2 bases and V 5 bases, and 2 bases lay outside the gene matches. The chain's CDR3 is CASSRLAGDTDTQYF. The CDR3 DNA reads as TGTGCCAGCAGTAGACTAGCGGGAGACACAGATACGCAGTATTTT.

The V call is TRBV14, the J call TRBJ2-5; D unresolved. Germline V gene data show CDR1 as SGHDN and CDR2 as FVKESK. The CDR3 loop spans 13 amino acids. V lost 3 bases to trimming and J lost 1 base, with 6 bases between them. CDR3 amino acids: CASSQVLQETQYF. The CDR3 nucleotides read TGTGCCAGCAGCCAGGTTCTCCAAGAGACCCAGTACTTC.

This clonotype was detected only a few times. This chain joins TRBV14 and TRBJ2-3; D not certain. Germline V gives CDR1 SGHDN, CDR2 FVKESK. The CDR3 runs to 14 residues. The ends were cut back, 1 base at V and 5 bases at J, with 10 bases in the middle. CDR3 coding DNA: TGTGCCAGCAGCCAAGGATTTCGCGGAGATACGCAGTATTTT. Its protein product is CASSQGFRGDTQYF.

The gene calls are TRBV28 and TRBJ1-1, with D possibly matching TRBD1 (6 bases). The V end was cut by 10 bases, the J end by 5 bases, with 17 bases between. This CDR3 is built from 13 residues. Germline assignment: CDR1 MDHEN and CDR2 SYDVKM. The CDR3 nucleotides are TGTGCCACCGTAACAGGGACTGGAACTGAAGCTTTCTTT. It encodes CATVTGTGTEAFF.